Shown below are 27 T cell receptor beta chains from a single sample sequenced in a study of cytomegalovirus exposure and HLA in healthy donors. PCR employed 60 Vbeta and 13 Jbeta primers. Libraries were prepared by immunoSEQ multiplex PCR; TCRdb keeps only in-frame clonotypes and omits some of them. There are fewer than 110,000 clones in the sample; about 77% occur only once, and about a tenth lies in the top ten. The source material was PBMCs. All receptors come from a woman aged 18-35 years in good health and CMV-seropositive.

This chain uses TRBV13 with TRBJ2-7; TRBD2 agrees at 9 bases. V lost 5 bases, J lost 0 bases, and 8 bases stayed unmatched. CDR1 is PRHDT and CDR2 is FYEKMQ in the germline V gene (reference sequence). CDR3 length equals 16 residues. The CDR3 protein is CASSGGGALPSYEQYF. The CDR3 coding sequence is TGTGCCAGCAGCGGCGGGGGGGCGCTCCCCTCCTACGAGCAGTACTTC.

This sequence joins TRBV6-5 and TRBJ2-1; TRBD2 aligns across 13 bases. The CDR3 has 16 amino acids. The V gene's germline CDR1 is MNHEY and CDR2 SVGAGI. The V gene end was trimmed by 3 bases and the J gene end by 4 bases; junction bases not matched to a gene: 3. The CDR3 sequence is CASSYTSGGAYNEQFF. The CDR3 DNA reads TGTGCCAGCAGTTATACTAGCGGGGGGGCGTACAATGAGCAGTTCTTC.

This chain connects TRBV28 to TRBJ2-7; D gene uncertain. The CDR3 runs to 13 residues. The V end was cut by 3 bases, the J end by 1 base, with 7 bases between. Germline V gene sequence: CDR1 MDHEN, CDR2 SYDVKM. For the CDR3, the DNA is TGTGCCAGCAGTTTGGGCACGTCCTACGAGCAGTACTTC. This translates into CASSLGTSYEQYF.

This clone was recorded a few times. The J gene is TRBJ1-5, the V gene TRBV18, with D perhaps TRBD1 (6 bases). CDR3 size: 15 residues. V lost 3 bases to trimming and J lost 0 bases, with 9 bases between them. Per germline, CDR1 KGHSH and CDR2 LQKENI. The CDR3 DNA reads TGTGCCAGCTCACCCCAGGGGCATAGCAATCAGCCCCAGCATTTT. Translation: CASSPQGHSNQPQHF.

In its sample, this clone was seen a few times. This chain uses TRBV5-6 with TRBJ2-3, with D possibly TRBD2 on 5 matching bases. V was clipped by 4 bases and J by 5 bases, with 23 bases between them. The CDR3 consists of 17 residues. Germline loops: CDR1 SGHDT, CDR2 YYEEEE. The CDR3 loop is CASSPPSGSSYLDTQYF. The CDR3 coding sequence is TGTGCCAGCAGCCCACCGTCTGGCTCTAGCTACTTAGATACGCAGTATTTT.

The CDR3 sequence: CASSQASTRTYEQYF. For the CDR3, the DNA is TGCGCCAGCAGCCAAGCCTCGACTAGAACCTACGAGCAGTACTTC. This chain links TRBV4-1 with TRBJ2-7, with D maybe TRBD2 (6 bases). This CDR3 region has 15 residues. V lost 1 base to trimming and J lost 2 bases, with 12 bases between them. In germline, CDR1 is MGHRA, CDR2 YSYEKL.

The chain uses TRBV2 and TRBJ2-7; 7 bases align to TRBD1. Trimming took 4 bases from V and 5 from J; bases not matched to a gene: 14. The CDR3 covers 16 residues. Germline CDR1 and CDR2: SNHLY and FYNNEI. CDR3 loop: CASSVSMGQSLNEQYF. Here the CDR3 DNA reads TGTGCCAGCAGTGTTTCGATGGGACAGAGCCTTAACGAGCAGTACTTC.

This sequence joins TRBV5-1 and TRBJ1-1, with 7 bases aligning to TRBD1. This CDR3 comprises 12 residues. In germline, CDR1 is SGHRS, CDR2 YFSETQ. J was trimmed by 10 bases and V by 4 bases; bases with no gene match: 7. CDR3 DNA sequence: TGCGCCAGCAGCACTGACAGGGTGTCAGCTTTCTTT. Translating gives CASSTDRVSAFF.

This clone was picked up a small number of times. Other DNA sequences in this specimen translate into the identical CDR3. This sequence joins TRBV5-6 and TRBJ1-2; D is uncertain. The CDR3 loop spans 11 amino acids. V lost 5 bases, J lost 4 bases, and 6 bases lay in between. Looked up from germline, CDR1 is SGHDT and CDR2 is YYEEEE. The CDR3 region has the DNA TGTGCCAGCAGTTCACTCTATGGCTACACCTTC. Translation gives CASSSLYGYTF. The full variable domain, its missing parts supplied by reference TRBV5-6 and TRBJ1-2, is DAGVTQSPTHLIKTRGQQVTLRCSPKSGHDTVSWYQQALGQGPQFIFQYYEEEERQRGNFPDRFSGHQFPNYSSELNVNALLLGDSALYLCASSSLYGYTFGSGTRLTVV.

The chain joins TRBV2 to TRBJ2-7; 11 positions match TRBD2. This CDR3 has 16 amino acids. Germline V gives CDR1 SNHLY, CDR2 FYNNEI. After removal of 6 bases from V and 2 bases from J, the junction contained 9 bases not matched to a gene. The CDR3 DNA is TGTGCCAGCAGGCCCAATAGCGGGAGGGCCCCCTACGAGCAGTACTTC. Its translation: CASRPNSGRAPYEQYF.

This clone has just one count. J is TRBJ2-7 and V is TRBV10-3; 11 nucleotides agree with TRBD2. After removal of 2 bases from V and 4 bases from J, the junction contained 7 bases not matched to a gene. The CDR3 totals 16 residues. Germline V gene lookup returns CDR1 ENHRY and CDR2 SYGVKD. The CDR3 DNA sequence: TGTGCCATCAGTGAGACACGACTAGCGGGACGTTACGAGCAGTACTTC. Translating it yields CAISETRLAGRYEQYF.

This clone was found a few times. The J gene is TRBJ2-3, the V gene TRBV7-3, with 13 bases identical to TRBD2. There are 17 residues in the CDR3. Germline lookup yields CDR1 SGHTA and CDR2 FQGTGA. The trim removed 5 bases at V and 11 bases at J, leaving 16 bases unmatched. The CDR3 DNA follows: TGTGCCAGCAGCACCCAGAGACTAGCGGGAGGTCCGGTGGGGCAGTATTTT. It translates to CASSTQRLAGGPVGQYF. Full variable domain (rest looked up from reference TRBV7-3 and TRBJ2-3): GAGVSQTPSNKVTEKGKYVELRCDPISGHTALYWYRQSLGQGPEFLIYFQGTGAADDSGLPNDRFFAVRPEGSVSTLKIQRTERGDSAVYLCASSTQRLAGGPVGQYFGPGTRLTVL.

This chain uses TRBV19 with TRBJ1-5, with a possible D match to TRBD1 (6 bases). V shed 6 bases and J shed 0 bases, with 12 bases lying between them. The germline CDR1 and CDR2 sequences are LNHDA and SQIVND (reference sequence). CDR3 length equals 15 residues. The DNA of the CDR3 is TGTGCCAGTAGGTTACAGGGACCTAGCAATCAGCCCCAGCATTTT. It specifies CASRLQGPSNQPQHF.

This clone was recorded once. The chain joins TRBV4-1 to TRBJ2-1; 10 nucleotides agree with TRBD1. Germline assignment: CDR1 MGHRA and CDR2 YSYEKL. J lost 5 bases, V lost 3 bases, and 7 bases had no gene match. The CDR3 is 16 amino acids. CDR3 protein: CASSQLGQGGNNEQFF. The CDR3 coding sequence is TGCGCCAGCAGCCAGTTAGGACAGGGGGGTAACAATGAGCAGTTCTTC.

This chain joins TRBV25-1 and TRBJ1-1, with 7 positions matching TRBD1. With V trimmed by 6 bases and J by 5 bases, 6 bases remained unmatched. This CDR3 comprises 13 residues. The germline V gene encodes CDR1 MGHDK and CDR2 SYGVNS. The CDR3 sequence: CASRDWGQTEAFF. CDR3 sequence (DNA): TGTGCCAGCAGAGACTGGGGACAGACTGAAGCTTTCTTT.

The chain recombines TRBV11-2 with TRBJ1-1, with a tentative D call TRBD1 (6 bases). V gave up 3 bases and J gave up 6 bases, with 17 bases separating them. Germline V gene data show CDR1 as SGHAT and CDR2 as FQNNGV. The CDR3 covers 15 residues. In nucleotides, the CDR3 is TGTGCCAGCAGCTTCGGACAGTTTGGAATCGCTGAAGCTTTCTTT. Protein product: CASSFGQFGIAEAFF.

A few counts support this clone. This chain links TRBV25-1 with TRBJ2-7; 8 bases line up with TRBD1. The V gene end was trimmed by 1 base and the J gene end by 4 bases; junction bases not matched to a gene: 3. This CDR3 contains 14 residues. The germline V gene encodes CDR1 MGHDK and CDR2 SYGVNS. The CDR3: CASSEWTGLYEQYF. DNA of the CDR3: TGTGCCAGCAGTGAATGGACAGGGTTGTACGAGCAGTACTTC.

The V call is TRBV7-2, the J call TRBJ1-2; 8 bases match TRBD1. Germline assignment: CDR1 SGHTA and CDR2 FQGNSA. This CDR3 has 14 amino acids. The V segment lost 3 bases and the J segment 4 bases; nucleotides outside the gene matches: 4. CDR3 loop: CASSFQGAGYGYTF. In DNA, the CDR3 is TGTGCCAGCAGCTTTCAGGGGGCTGGCTATGGCTACACCTTC.

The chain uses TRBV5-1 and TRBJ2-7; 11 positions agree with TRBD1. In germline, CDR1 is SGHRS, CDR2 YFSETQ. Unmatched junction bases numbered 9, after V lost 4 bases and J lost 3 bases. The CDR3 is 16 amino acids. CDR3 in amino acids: CASSPGQGAIFYEQYF. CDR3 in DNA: TGCGCCAGCAGCCCTGGACAGGGGGCGATCTTCTACGAGCAGTACTTC.

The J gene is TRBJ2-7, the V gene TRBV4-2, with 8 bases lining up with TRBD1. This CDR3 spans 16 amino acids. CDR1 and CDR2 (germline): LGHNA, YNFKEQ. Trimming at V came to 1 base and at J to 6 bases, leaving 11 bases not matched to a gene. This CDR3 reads CASSQVRGGQGSEQYF. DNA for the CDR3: TGTGCCAGCAGCCAAGTAAGGGGTGGACAGGGCTCCGAGCAGTACTTC.

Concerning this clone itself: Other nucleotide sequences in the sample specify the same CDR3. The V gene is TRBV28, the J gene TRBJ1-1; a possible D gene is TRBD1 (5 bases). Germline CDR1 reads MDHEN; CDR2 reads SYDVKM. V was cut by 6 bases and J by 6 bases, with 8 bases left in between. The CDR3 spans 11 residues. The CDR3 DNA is TGTGCCAGCAGGGGGCGACCTGAAGCTTTCTTT. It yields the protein CASRGRPEAFF.

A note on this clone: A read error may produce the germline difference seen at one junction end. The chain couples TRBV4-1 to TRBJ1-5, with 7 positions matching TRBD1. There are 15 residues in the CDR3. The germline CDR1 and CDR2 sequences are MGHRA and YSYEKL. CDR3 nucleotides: TGCGCCAGCAGCCAAACAGGGGCGGGCAATCGGCCCCAGCATTTT. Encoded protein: CASSQTGAGNRPQHF.

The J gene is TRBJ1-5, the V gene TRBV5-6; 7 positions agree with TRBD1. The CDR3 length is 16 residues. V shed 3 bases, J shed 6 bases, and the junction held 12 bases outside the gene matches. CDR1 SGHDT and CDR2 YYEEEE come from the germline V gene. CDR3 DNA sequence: TGTGCCAGCAGCTCCGGGGGGGCAGGGGGATTTCAGCCCCAGCATTTT. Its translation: CASSSGGAGGFQPQHF.

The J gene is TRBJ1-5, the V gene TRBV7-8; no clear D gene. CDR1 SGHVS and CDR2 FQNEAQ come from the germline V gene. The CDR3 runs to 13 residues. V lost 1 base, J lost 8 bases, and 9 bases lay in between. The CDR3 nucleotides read TGTGCCAGCAGCTTAGGGTATCGAGAGCCCCAGCATTTT. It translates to CASSLGYREPQHF.

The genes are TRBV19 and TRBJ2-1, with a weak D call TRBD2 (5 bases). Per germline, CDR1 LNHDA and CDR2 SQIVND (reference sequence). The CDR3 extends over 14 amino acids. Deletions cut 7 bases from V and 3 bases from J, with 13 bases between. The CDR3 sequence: CASNPEEGYNEQFF. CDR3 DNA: TGTGCCAGTAACCCGGAGGAAGGCTACAATGAGCAGTTCTTC.

The CDR3 loop reads CASPDRHDGYTF. As DNA, the CDR3 is TGTGCCAGCCCCGACAGGCATGATGGCTACACCTTC. The J gene is TRBJ1-2, the V gene TRBV21-1; the table's D call, TRBD1, was not checked against the DNA. TRBV21-1 is given as a pseudogene. The CDR3 is made up of 12 amino acids.

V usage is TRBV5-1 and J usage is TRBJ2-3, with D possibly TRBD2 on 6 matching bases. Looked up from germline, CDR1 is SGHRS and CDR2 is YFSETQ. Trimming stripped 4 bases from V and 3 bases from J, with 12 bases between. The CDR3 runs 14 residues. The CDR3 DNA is TGCGCCAGCAGCGACGTCGGGGGAACAGATACGCAGTATTTT. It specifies CASSDVGGTDTQYF.